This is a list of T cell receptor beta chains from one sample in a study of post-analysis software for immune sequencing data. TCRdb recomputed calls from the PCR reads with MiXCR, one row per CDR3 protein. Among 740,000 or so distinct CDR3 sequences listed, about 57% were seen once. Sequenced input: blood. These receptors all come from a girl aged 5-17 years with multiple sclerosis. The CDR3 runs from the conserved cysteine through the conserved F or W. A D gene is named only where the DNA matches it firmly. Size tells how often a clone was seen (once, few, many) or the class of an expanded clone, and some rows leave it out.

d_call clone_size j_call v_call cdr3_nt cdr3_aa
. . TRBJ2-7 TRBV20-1 TGCAGTGCTAGAGGATATACAGGGTTCGAGCAGTACTTC CSARGYTGFEQYF
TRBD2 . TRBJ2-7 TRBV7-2 TGTGCCAGCAGCTTAGTACTAGCGGTATACGAGCAGTACTTC CASSLVLAVYEQYF
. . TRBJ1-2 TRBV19 TGTGCCAGTAATTTCCGGGCAACTCGGACAGACAACTATGGCTACACCTTC CASNFRATRTDNYGYTF
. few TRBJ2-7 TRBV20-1 TGCAGTGCTGGACGGGACACCAGCTACGAGCAGTACTTC CSAGRDTSYEQYF
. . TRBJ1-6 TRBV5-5 TGTGCCAGCACAGACAGTCCTAATTCACCCCTCCACTTT CASTDSPNSPLHF
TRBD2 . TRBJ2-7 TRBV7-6 TGTGCCAGCAGCTTAGAAGTAGCGGGGGCTTCCTACGAGCAGTACTTC CASSLEVAGASYEQYF
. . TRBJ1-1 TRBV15 TGTGCCACCAGCAGAGACCCGGTGAACACTGAAGCTTTCTTT CATSRDPVNTEAFF
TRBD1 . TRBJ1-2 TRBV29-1 TGCAGCGTAAAGGGACAGTCTACTAACTATGGCTACACCTTC CSVKGQSTNYGYTF
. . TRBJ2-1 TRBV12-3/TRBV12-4 TGTGCCAGCAGTTCCCGGACCGCGGGGTTCTTC CASSSRTAGFF
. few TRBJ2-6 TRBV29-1 TGCAGCGTTGTTTTGGAGGGGGCTTTGGGGGCCAACGTCCTGACTTTC CSVVLEGALGANVLTF
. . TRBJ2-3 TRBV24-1 TGTGCCATCCAGGGGCCCCTACACACAGATACGCAGTATTTT CAIQGPLHTDTQYF
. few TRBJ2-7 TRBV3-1 TGTGCCAGCAGCCAATCCCCAACCCCGAGTTACGAGCAGTACTTC CASSQSPTPSYEQYF
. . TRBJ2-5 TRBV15 TGTGCCACCAGCCTCGCCCGGGCCCAAGAGACCCAGTACTTC CATSLARAQETQYF
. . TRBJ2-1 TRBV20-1 TGCAGTGCCGCAAAGAGTTATAGTTTTAGTTCTTACAATGAGCAGTTCTTC CSAAKSYSFSSYNEQFF
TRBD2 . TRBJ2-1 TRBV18 TGTGCCAGCTCACCACCAATCTTGGCGGGGGTACTACATGAGCAGTTCTTC CASSPPILAGVLHEQFF
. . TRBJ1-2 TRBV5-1 TGCGCCAGCAGCTTGGAGTCAGGATCTAACTATGGCTACACCTTC CASSLESGSNYGYTF
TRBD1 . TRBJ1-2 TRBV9 TGTGCCAGCAGCGTACCGGGACAGGGGGCCCCTGGCTACACCTTC CASSVPGQGAPGYTF
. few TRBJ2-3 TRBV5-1 TGCGCCAGCAGCTTGAGGCCCGAATCAGTCGCAGATACGCAGTATTTT CASSLRPESVADTQYF
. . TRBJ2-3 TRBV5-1 TGCGCCAGCAGCTTGGGACTACAAGGGGCTGGCACAGATACGCAGTATTTT CASSLGLQGAGTDTQYF
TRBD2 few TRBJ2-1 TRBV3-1 TGTGCCAGCAGCCTAAACTCAAATAGCGGGAGGGCTGCGTTCTTC CASSLNSNSGRAAFF
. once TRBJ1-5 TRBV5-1 TGCGCCAGCAGCTTGGGGGGGACGAGTAGCAATCAGCCCCAGCATTTT CASSLGGTSSNQPQHF